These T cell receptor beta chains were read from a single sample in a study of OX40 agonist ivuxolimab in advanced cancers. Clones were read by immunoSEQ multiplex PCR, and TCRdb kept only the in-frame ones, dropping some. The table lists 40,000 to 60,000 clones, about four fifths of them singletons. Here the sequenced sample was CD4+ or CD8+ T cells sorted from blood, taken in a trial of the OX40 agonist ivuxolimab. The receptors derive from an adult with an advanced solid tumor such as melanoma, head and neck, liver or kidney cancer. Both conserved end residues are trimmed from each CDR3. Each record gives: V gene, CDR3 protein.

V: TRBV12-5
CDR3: ASGLEGLAGVYEQY

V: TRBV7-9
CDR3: ASSAQQGSDEKLF

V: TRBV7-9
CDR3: ASSLSRLLGEKLF

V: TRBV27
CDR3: ASSEQGAYNSPLH

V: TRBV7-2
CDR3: ASSLGGAGELF

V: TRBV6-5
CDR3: ASSAGTNYEQY

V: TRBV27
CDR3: ASSSSLAGGIRSYEQY

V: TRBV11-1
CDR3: ASSPVSGGYNEQF

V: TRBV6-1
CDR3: ASSGRVSYEQY

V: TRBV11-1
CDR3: ASTSTGGNEQF

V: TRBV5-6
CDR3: ASSLAEGFSENSPLH

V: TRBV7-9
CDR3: ASSFRGRLNTEAF

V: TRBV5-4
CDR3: ASSPGRAAEAF

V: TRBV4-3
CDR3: ASSHTSGAGELF

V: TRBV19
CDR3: ASSIGAGQGRYEQY

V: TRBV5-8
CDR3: ASSLSWAGDGSPLH

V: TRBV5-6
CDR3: ASSPTATDTQY

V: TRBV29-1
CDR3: SGLGDGYGYT

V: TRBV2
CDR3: ASSGLAGAGEQY

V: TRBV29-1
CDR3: SAGELYGYT

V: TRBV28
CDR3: ASSSGQGTRNTIY

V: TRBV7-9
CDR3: ASSYAGPNYGYT

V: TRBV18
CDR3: ASSPIGQGSNQPQH

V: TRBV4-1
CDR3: ASSHPVGGREQF

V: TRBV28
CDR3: ASSSSGQGSDTQY

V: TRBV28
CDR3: ASSFGGVNTEAF

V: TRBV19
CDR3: ASRFTRMGYGYT